One sample yielded the 3 T cell receptor beta chains listed below, sequenced in a study of T cell responses to AZD1222 COVID-19 vaccine. Only in-frame clones appear in the TCRdb table, and some are missing; sequencing was by immunoSEQ multiplex PCR. The sample comprises about 130,000 clones, nearly 90% of which are singletons, and about 9.5% rests with the top ten. The specimen was peripheral blood, collected 28 days after the second AZD1222 dose. These receptors all come from an adult who received the AZD1222 COVID-19 vaccine.

V gene TRBV6-1 combines with J gene TRBJ2-7; TRBD2 aligns across 7 bases. CDR1 MNHNS and CDR2 SASEGT come from the germline V gene. Trimming cost V 3 bases and J 2 bases; bases outside gene matches: 13. The CDR3 spans 17 residues. The CDR3 sequence: CASSDGGGSRPTYEQYF. In DNA form, the CDR3 reads TGTGCCAGCAGTGATGGCGGCGGGAGTCGCCCCACCTACGAGCAGTACTTC.

The rearrangement uses TRBV27 and TRBJ1-1, with D perhaps matching TRBD1 (6 bases). The germline CDR1 and CDR2 sequences are MNHEY and SMNVEV (reference sequence). The V and J ends lost 4 bases and 1 base respectively, with 13 bases between them. The CDR3 spans 15 residues. CDR3 region: CASSSMGAENTEAFF. The CDR3 nucleotides are TGTGCCAGCAGTTCTATGGGGGCAGAGAACACTGAAGCTTTCTTT.

This clone is a singleton in its sample. The V call is TRBV5-1, the J call TRBJ1-1, with D hard to call. There are 13 residues in the CDR3. Germline-derived CDR1 and CDR2 are SGHRS and YFSETQ. The V end was cut by 6 bases, the J end by 4 bases, with 13 bases between. The CDR3 bases are TGCGCCAGCACCTTAGAGGGTACCACTGAAGCTTTCTTT. This encodes CASTLEGTTEAFF. Full variable domain (remainder filled in from reference TRBV5-1 and TRBJ1-1): KAGVTQTPRYLIKTRGQQVTLSCSPISGHRSVSWYQQTPGQGLQFLFEYFSETQRNKGNFPGRFSGRQFSNSRSEMNVSTLELGDSALYLCASTLEGTTEAFFGQGTRLTVV.